A few counts support the clone carrying this T cell receptor (beta chain). As yet, its antigen is unknown. This entry is derived from a study of T-cell memory formation after mild COVID-19. Across the study: Largely, TCR clusters stayed within a single donor. Overall study findings and caveats: Some responding clones appeared in pre-infection memory, suggesting cross-reactive memory joined. Clones contracting over day 15 to 85 were CD4/CD8 balanced, with later expanders leaning CD4+. Of the contracting clones, CD4+ ones lay mainly in CM and EM, and CD8+ ones in EMRA.

In TCRdb, the 5' RACE reads were re-called with MiXCR into one record per CDR3 protein. The sample shows about 340,000 distinct CDR3 sequences, approximately 13% of them seen only once. CDR1 is SGHTA, CDR2 FQGNSA, per germline. With 6 bases removed from V and 5 bases from J, the gap between germline ends came to 11 bases. This CDR3 has 13 residues. Sequencing input: PBMCs or a T cell subset sorted from them (not recorded which). This chain joins TRBV7-2 and TRBJ1-5; D gene ambiguous. The clonotype was recovered from a man between 18 and 29 years old who had mild COVID-19 (a few samples of this study predate the infection). Cell type and time point are not known. CDR3 region: CASSQIGYQPQHF. For the CDR3, the DNA is TGTGCCAGCAGTCAAATAGGGTATCAGCCCCAGCATTTT.